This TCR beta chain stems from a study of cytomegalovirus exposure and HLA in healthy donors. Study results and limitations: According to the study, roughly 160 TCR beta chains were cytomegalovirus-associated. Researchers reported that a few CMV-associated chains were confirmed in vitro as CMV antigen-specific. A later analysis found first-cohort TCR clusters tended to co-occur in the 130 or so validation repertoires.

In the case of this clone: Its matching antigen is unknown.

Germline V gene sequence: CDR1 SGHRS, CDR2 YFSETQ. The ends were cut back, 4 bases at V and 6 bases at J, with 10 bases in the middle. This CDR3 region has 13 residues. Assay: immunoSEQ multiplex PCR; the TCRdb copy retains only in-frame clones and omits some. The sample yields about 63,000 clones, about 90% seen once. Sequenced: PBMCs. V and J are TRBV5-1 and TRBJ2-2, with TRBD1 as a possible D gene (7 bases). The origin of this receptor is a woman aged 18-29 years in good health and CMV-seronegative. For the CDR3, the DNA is TGCGCCAGCAGCATCAGGGGGGCCGGGGAGCTGTTTTTT. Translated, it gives CASSIRGAGELFF.